The sequence of this T cell receptor beta chain was determined in a study of cytomegalovirus exposure and HLA in healthy donors. Study outcomes and limitations: An apparent linkage of common viral pathogens to several of the most significant clusters emerged in a later analysis. In a later analysis, compared with equally common non-associated chains, HLA-associated beta chains were more expanded.

To note about this clone: Its target is not known. At one end, the junction sequence differs from germline, possibly due to a read error.

The primer mix had 60 Vbeta and 13 Jbeta primers. Clones were read by immunoSEQ multiplex PCR, and TCRdb kept only the in-frame ones, dropping some. The sample includes around 170,000 clones, 70% to 80% of them seen just once. The CDR3 covers 14 residues. CDR1 is SGHRS and CDR2 is YFSETQ in the germline V gene. Sequenced sample: PBMCs. This sequence originates from a male donor in good health and CMV-seronegative. The chain recombines TRBV5-1 with TRBJ1-2; 9 nucleotides agree with TRBD1. CDR3 bases: TGCGCCAGCAGGTTGGGGACAGGGTCCTATGGCTACACCTTC. Amino acids: CASRLGTGSYGYTF.